Listed below are T cell receptor beta chains from one sample, sequenced in a study of blood T cell repertoires in COVID-19. TCRdb keeps only in-frame clones here, not all; method: immunoSEQ multiplex PCR. The sample includes 92,000 or so clones, around 88% of them seen just once. The sample consisted of peripheral blood. These receptors all stem from a man between 60 and 75 years old with acute or convalescent COVID-19. The CDR3 runs from the conserved cysteine through the conserved F or W. The D gene is left open where the match is weak. The size entry is marked missing in some rows and otherwise reads once, few, many or a size class.

CASKGQAYSNQPQHF TGTGCCAGCAAGGGACAGGCGTATAGCAATCAGCCCCAGCATTTT TRBJ1-5 TRBV6-5 . TRBD1
CSVEKASPTVGEQFF TGCAGCGTTGAAAAGGCTAGCCCAACAGTTGGTGAGCAGTTCTTC TRBJ2-1 TRBV29-1 . .
CASSLFQGSTGELFF TGTGCCAGCAGCTTGTTCCAGGGTAGCACCGGGGAGCTGTTTTTT TRBJ2-2 TRBV5-6 . .
CAISDLAGVTGELFF TGTGCCATCAGTGATCTAGCGGGAGTCACCGGGGAGCTGTTTTTT TRBJ2-2 TRBV10-3 . TRBD2
CASSEPGLYQPQHF TGTGCCAGCAGTGAACCGGGACTGTATCAGCCCCAGCATTTT TRBJ1-5 TRBV25-1 . .
CASTPTGGEQYF TGTGCCAGCACTCCGACAGGGGGCGAGCAGTACTTC TRBJ2-7 TRBV6-5 few TRBD1
CASSLAGDATEAFF TGTGCCAGCAGCTTAGCAGGCGACGCCACTGAAGCTTTCTTT TRBJ1-1 TRBV11-2 . .
CASKGTGRGYTF TGTGCCAGCAAAGGGACAGGGAGGGGCTACACCTTC TRBJ1-2 TRBV6-5 . TRBD1
CASSHSDRADEKLFF TGTGCCAGCAGCCACAGCGACAGAGCAGATGAAAAACTGTTTTTT TRBJ1-4 TRBV3-1/TRBV3-2 once .
CASSPRDSYTDTQYF TGTGCCAGCAGCCCCCGTGACAGCTACACAGATACGCAGTATTTT TRBJ2-3 TRBV11-2 once .
CASSLSRTGSSPNYGYTF TGCGCCAGCAGCCTGTCCCGGACAGGGAGCAGCCCTAACTATGGCTACACCTTC TRBJ1-2 TRBV5-1 . TRBD1
CASSEALRGGGNTEAFF TGTGCCAGCAGTGAAGCGCTTCGAGGGGGGGGGAACACTGAAGCTTTCTTT TRBJ1-1 TRBV6-1 . .
CASSIGIFNGYTF TGTGCCAGCAGTATCGGGATCTTCAATGGCTACACCTTC TRBJ1-2 TRBV6-6 . .
CASSSGGTSGESEQYF TGTGCCAGCAGCTCTGGGGGGACTAGCGGGGAGAGCGAGCAGTACTTC TRBJ2-7 TRBV13 . TRBD2
CASSLVTSSGRAYEQYF TGCGCCAGCAGCTTGGTAACCTCTAGCGGGAGGGCGTATGAGCAGTACTTC TRBJ2-7 TRBV5-1 . TRBD2
CASSAGQPNQPQHF TGTGCCAGCTCAGCGGGACAGCCCAATCAGCCCCAGCATTTT TRBJ1-5 TRBV18 . TRBD1